This T cell receptor beta chain derives from a study of blood T cell repertoires in COVID-19. On the study more broadly: Sample material is recorded as cDNA or gDNA derived from T cells, B-cell-depleted T cells, or PBMCs.

The CDR3 has 15 amino acids. Trimming cost V 0 bases and J 5 bases, with 13 bases left between them. Looked up from germline, CDR1 is LGHDT and CDR2 is YNNKEL (reference sequence). This clone occurred once. Clones were read by immunoSEQ multiplex PCR, and TCRdb kept only the in-frame ones, dropping some. Here the sample spans 380,000 or so clones, around 84% being singletons. The sequenced material came from peripheral blood. The chain has TRBV3-1 (or the pseudogene TRBV3-2) and TRBJ1-2, with D maybe TRBD1 (5 bases). The TCR comes from a human donor with acute or convalescent COVID-19. The donor label of this sample is uncertain. The CDR3 DNA reads TGTGCCAGCAGCCAAGAGGGACTGCGATTTTATGGCTACACCTTC. Translation gives CASSQEGLRFYGYTF.